Sequencing of this TCR beta chain was carried out in a study of blood T cell repertoires in COVID-19 (TCRdb year 2020). About the investigation overall: Samples covering the acute and convalescent phases of COVID-19 were provided by collaborators in the United States, Italy and Spain. The prospective study material was composed of cDNA or gDNA derived from T cells, B-cell-depleted T cells, or PBMCs. Subjects who had been exposed to COVID-19, were actively infected with it, or had recovered from it provided the deeply sampled blood TCRbeta repertoires that made up the dataset. The repertoires were released in a freely available public database meant as a resource for research on the immune response to SARS-CoV-2. The samples were drawn from two sources: the first 160 participants of the ongoing ImmuneRACE study, and 950 to 1,500 subjects contributed by 6 global collaborators. A de-identified subject ID, COVID-19 status, age in years and sex were almost always included in the sample metadata. Where HLA class I and class II types were available, the types were taken from metadata supplied by the sample provider, not from assay-based typing. General findings and caveats noted by the study authors: How much clinical and demographic metadata was included differed by source and by participant, and the metadata was provided uncurated.

The CDR3, from cysteine to phenylalanine, totals 15 residues. The read is trimmed to its CDR3 DNA, 45 bases read in frame from base 1. A distance of 13 bases separates the germline ends of V and J, which lose 3 bases and 5 bases respectively. CDR1 SNHLY and CDR2 FYNNEI were looked up in the germline V gene. Comment on this clone: Its antigen specificity is not known. No per-base quality is available; no much larger clone lies one base away.

Whole blood was collected in K2EDTA tubes by collaborating institutions according to the institutions' own protocols. For TCRbeta analysis, collaborators shipped samples in one of three forms: frozen whole blood, isolated PBMCs, or DNA extracted from either of those sample types. TCRbeta CDR3 regions were amplified from genomic DNA by means of the immunoSEQ Assay, a bias-controlled multiplex PCR. For the original study's pipeline: The number of nucleated cells in each sample was estimated by amplification of reference gene primers within the assay. Sequence reads were collapsed and filtered to measure the absolute abundance of every unique TCRbeta CDR3 rearrangement. For each sample, productive Simpson clonality was calculated as the square root of Simpson's diversity index over productive rearrangements. The source is immuneACCESS, and TCRdb retained only in-frame sequences with V and J called. Part of the clones is not carried over; for the studies checked, unresolved V genes explain less than half of this, and the remainder is unexplained. V and J calls plus clone size are reproduced from that table; the DNA served to infer D and trimming. In this sample the table shows roughly 230,000 clones, around four fifths of which occur a single time. Together, the top ten hold 6% to 7% of the sample.

Material: peripheral blood. The V and J segments used are TRBV2 and TRBJ2-2; a tentative D call is TRBD1 (5 bases match). This receptor was identified in a woman aged 55-70 years with active or convalescent COVID-19. The CDR3 sequence is CASSDRLGATGELFF. In nucleotide form, the sequence is TGTGCCAGCAGTGATCGGCTAGGGGCTACCGGGGAGCTGTTTTTT.